This T cell receptor (beta chain) emerged from a study of identical twins. A universal primer site was incorporated via template switching, and the cDNA contained unique molecular identifiers. Each CDR3 protein is one row after TCRdb ran MiXCR on the 5' RACE reads. The sample holds about 490,000 distinct CDR3 sequences, 13% to 15% seen once. CDR3 length equals 15 residues. The germline V gene has CDR1 MNHEY and CDR2 SMNVEV (reference sequence). The junction had 4 bases not matched to a gene; V was cut back by 5 bases and J by 1 base. In addition, the sample was reused for a study of yellow fever vaccine responses in identical twins.

The clonotype was recovered from a woman under 30 in good health. The material sequenced was CD4+ T cells sorted from blood. The chain links TRBV27 to TRBJ2-3; 9 nucleotides align to TRBD1. CDR3 coding DNA: TGTGCCAGCAGTAAGCGGGACAGGGGCACAGATACGCAGTATTTT. It is translated as CASSKRDRGTDTQYF.